The 14 T cell receptor beta chains below were found in one sample sequenced in a study of blood T cell repertoires in COVID-19. Using immunoSEQ multiplex PCR, the repertoire was profiled, and TCRdb retains in-frame clones only, with some absent. This sample has hundreds of thousands of clones, with roughly 80% found just once. Sequences were obtained from peripheral blood. These receptors were collected from a man aged 25-45 years with active or convalescent COVID-19.

V is TRBV9 and J is TRBJ1-1; TRBD1 is a possible D gene (6 bases). Germline CDR1 reads SGDLS; CDR2 reads YYNGEE. Between the trimmed V and J ends, which lost 2 bases and 2 bases, there was a span of 13 bases. The CDR3 extends over 15 amino acids. The CDR3, as DNA: TGTGCCAGCAGCGTCCGGGACACCGAAAACACTGAAGCTTTCTTT. Residues: CASSVRDTENTEAFF. The full variable domain, with the rest looked up from reference TRBV9 and TRBJ1-1, is DSGVTQTPKHLITATGQRVTLRCSPRSGDLSVYWYQQSLDQGLQFLIQYYNGEERAKGNILERFSAQQFPDLHSELNLSSLELGDSALYFCASSVRDTENTEAFFGQGTRLTVV.

The chain recombines TRBV28 with TRBJ2-3; 9 bases are shared with TRBD2. The CDR3 is 15 amino acids. V gave up 3 bases and J gave up 2 bases; unmatched junction bases: 3. The germline CDR1 and CDR2 sequences are MDHEN and SYDVKM. The CDR3 reads CASSFAGGDTDTQYF. The CDR3 bases are TGTGCCAGCAGTTTTGCGGGGGGGGACACAGATACGCAGTATTTT.

The J gene is TRBJ2-1, the V gene TRBV19, with 12 bases fitting TRBD2. The germline V gene has CDR1 LNHDA and CDR2 SQIVND (reference sequence). The J segment lost 10 bases and the V segment lost 5 bases, leaving 9 bases of the junction unmatched. CDR3 length: 15 residues. The CDR3 DNA reads as TGTGCCAGTAGTGATATAAGACTAGCGGGAGACGAGCAGTTCTTC. Amino acid sequence: CASSDIRLAGDEQFF.

The rearrangement joins TRBV2 to TRBJ2-2; 10 bases align to TRBD1. Germline values: CDR1 SNHLY, CDR2 FYNNEI. The CDR3 has 16 residues. V dropped 8 bases and J dropped 5; count of bases not matched to a gene: 11. The CDR3 region has the DNA TGTGCCAGCGGACGGGACAGGGGTTTTACGACCGGGGAGCTGTTTTTT. Translating gives CASGRDRGFTTGELFF.

This clone was seen just once. J is TRBJ1-2 and V is TRBV28; D is unclear. Between the trimmed V and J ends, which lost 2 bases and 12 bases, there was a span of 10 bases. Germline V gene lookup returns CDR1 MDHEN and CDR2 SYDVKM. The CDR3 loop spans 11 amino acids. The CDR3 spells CASSLGNIDTF. The CDR3 coding sequence is TGTGCCAGCAGTTTAGGTAACATCGACACCTTC.

V and J are TRBV23-1 and TRBJ1-6; D remains ambiguous. TRBV23-1 is labeled an ORF, and its function is uncertain. V was pared by 4 bases and J by 0 bases, with 4 bases between. This CDR3 contains 14 residues. CDR3 bases: TGCGCCAGCAGTCTTCGCTCCTATAATTCACCCCTCCACTTT. Its translation is CASSLRSYNSPLHF.

CDR3 DNA: TGTGCCAGTAGTATAGCTGCGGGACAGGGGGAGCAGTACTTC. It specifies CASSIAAGQGEQYF. The chain has TRBV19 and TRBJ2-7; 10 bases are shared with TRBD1. Unmatched junction bases numbered 4, after V lost 1 base and J lost 7 bases. This CDR3 contains 14 residues. In germline, CDR1 is LNHDA, CDR2 SQIVND (reference sequence).

V is TRBV4-2 and J is TRBJ1-2; no firm D call. V was pared by 0 bases and J by 7 bases, with 6 bases between. The V gene's germline CDR1 is LGHNA and CDR2 YNFKEQ. This CDR3 has 12 amino acids. The CDR3 reads CASSQDLSGYTF. DNA for the CDR3: TGTGCCAGCAGCCAAGATCTTAGTGGCTACACCTTC.

This clone was counted a single time. J is TRBJ1-5 and V is TRBV3-1 (or the pseudogene TRBV3-2); D might be TRBD1 (5 bases). The CDR3 covers 14 residues. Germline V gene sequence: CDR1 LGHDT, CDR2 YNNKEL (reference sequence). V lost 5 bases, J lost 4 bases, and 12 bases lay in between. The CDR3 here is CASSGGGWNQPQHF. The CDR3, as DNA: TGTGCCAGCAGCGGCGGGGGATGGAATCAGCCCCAGCATTTT.

The rearrangement uses TRBV19 and TRBJ1-6; D is undetermined. With 1 base removed from V and 10 bases from J, the gap between germline ends came to 11 bases. The CDR3 runs 14 residues. CDR1 and CDR2 (germline): LNHDA, SQIVND (reference sequence). CDR3 region: CASSIGPSGSPLHF. CDR3 bases: TGTGCCAGTAGTATAGGGCCCAGCGGGTCACCCCTCCACTTT.

The chain joins TRBV28 to TRBJ1-5; the D gene is possibly TRBD1 (5 bases). V lost 5 bases and J lost 0, with 20 bases in between. The germline CDR1 and CDR2 sequences are MDHEN and SYDVKM. CDR3 length: 18 amino acids. The CDR3 DNA reads as TGTGCCAGCAGTCCAAATCCCGGGACTCATTATAGCAATCAGCCCCAGCATTTT. Translated: CASSPNPGTHYSNQPQHF.

This chain uses TRBV24-1 with TRBJ1-2; 11 bases fit TRBD1. This CDR3 has 16 residues. The V gene end was trimmed by 2 bases and the J gene end by 4 bases; junction bases not matched to a gene: 5. From germline, CDR1 is KGHDR and CDR2 SFDVKD. In nucleotides, the CDR3 is TGTGCCACCAGTGATTCTAGGACAGGGGGCGCCTATGGCTACACCTTC. Amino acids: CATSDSRTGGAYGYTF.

The chain links TRBV6-2 or TRBV6-3 to TRBJ2-7; D may be TRBD1 (5 bases). The germline V gene encodes CDR1 MNHEY and CDR2 SVGEGT. V dropped 1 base and J dropped 4 bases, with 11 bases sitting between them. This CDR3 has 14 residues. DNA of the CDR3: TGTGCCAGCAGTTACTTGGGGCGCAAGTACGAGCAGTACTTC. Protein product: CASSYLGRKYEQYF.

The chain joins TRBV3-1 (or the pseudogene TRBV3-2) to TRBJ1-4, with no clear D. V shed 0 bases and J shed 6 bases, with 17 bases lying between them. The CDR3 consists of 17 residues. From germline, CDR1 is LGHDT and CDR2 YNNKEL (reference sequence). This chain's CDR3 is CASSQDHSGGLDEKLFF. DNA for the CDR3: TGTGCCAGCAGCCAAGATCATTCGGGCGGACTAGATGAAAAACTGTTTTTT.